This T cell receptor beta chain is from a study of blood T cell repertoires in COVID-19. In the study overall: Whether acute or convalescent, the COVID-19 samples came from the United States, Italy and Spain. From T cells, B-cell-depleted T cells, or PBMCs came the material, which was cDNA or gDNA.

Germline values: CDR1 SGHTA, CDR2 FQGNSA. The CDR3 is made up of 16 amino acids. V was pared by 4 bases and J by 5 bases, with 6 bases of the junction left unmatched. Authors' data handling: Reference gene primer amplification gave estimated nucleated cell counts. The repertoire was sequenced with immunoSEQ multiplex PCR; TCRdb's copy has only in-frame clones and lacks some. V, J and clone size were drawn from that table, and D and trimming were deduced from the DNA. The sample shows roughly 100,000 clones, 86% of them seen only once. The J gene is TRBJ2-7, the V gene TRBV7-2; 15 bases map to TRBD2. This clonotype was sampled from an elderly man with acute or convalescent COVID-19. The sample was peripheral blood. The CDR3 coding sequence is TGTGCCAGCAGCTCAAGAGGACTAGCGGGAGGGAACGAGCAGTACTTC. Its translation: CASSSRGLAGGNEQYF.